This T cell receptor (beta chain) was identified in a study of shared T cell receptors in the human thymus. Per the germline V gene, CDR1 is MNHNS and CDR2 is SASEGT. This CDR3 has 16 residues. The V and J ends lost 4 bases and 0 bases respectively, with 14 bases between them. Clones were sequenced by immunoSEQ multiplex PCR, and TCRdb holds only the in-frame ones, with some missing. This sample has approximately 760,000 clones, with roughly 88% found just once. This sample was shared with a second study, whose subject was human thymus T cells. That source adds: All donors were healthy Finnish infants who were undergoing corrective surgery to treat congenital heart defects. Thymic as well as blood repertoires seemed to favor certain V and J genes unevenly.

The clonotype was recovered from a girl in the first two years of life with a congenital heart defect. The sequenced material came from thymocytes. J is TRBJ2-3 and V is TRBV6-1, with D possibly being TRBD2 (5 bases). CDR3 sequence (DNA): TGTGCCAGCAGTGGGACGGACTTCTCTAGCACAGATACGCAGTATTTT. Its protein product is CASSGTDFSSTDTQYF.